The rows below give T cell receptor beta chains drawn from one sample of a study of blood T cell repertoires in COVID-19. TCRdb's table, derived via immunoSEQ multiplex PCR, lists solely in-frame clones and lacks some. This sample has 290,000 or so clones; roughly 80% occur once, and the top ten carry approximately 5%. Sample: PBMCs or T cells enriched from blood (not recorded which). All receptors derive from a man aged 35 to 55 who had been exposed to COVID-19. The CDR3 runs from the conserved cysteine through the conserved F or W. Each record gives: clone size, D gene, J gene, V gene, CDR3 DNA, CDR3 protein. D genes are given only for firm matches. Expanded clones get a size class; other rows say once, few or many, or leave the size out.

>NA|NA|TRBJ2-2|TRBV9
TGTGCCAGCAGCCCAACAGGCCCCGGGGGCGGGGAGCTGTTTTTT
CASSPTGPGGGELFF
>NA|NA|TRBJ1-5|TRBV30
TGTGCCTGGAGTAGTAGTGTAGCGGGAGCCGGAAGATTAAGCAATCAGCCCCAGCATTTT
CAWSSSVAGAGRLSNQPQHF
>NA|TRBD1|TRBJ2-5|TRBV19
TGTGCCAGTAGTATAGGGGGACAGGTTATCCAAGAGACCCAGTACTTC
CASSIGGQVIQETQYF
>NA|NA|TRBJ1-5|TRBV5-6
TGTGCCAGCAGCTTTGATAGGGGTTTAGGGGGCAATCAGCCCCAGCATTTT
CASSFDRGLGGNQPQHF
>NA|TRBD1|TRBJ1-1|TRBV6-5
TGTGCCAGCAGAGATGGACAGGGGGTAACTGAAGCTTTCTTT
CASRDGQGVTEAFF
>NA|NA|TRBJ2-1|TRBV3-1/TRBV3-2
TGTGCCAGCAGAATGGACTCCAGTGGGAATGAGCAGTTCTTC
CASRMDSSGNEQFF
>NA|NA|TRBJ2-5|TRBV18
TGTGCCAGCTCCCTAGGGGAGGAAGAGACCCAGTACTTC
CASSLGEEETQYF
>NA|NA|TRBJ1-1|TRBV12-3/TRBV12-4
TGTGCCAGCAGTCACCCGCGGACAGAAGCTTTCTTT
CASSHPRTEAFF
>NA|NA|TRBJ2-1|TRBV24-1
TGTGCCACCAGTGATTTCGGACAAATACCCAATGAGCAGTTCTTC
CATSDFGQIPNEQFF
>NA|NA|TRBJ1-1|TRBV6-5
TGTGCCAGCAGTTATTCGGGAGGTAACACTGAAGCTTTCTTT
CASSYSGGNTEAFF
>NA|TRBD2|TRBJ2-1|TRBV12-3/TRBV12-4
TGTGCCAGCCGGCTAGCGGGCAATGAGCAGTTCTTC
CASRLAGNEQFF
>NA|TRBD2|TRBJ2-7|TRBV4-2
TGTGCCAGCAGCCAAGAGGCCGGGACTAGCGGATACTACGAGCAGTACTTC
CASSQEAGTSGYYEQYF
>once|NA|TRBJ1-3|TRBV10-3
TGTGCCATCAGTGAGAGCGATGGAAACACCATATATTTT
CAISESDGNTIYF
>NA|NA|TRBJ1-3|TRBV5-1
TGCGCCAGCAGAGACACAGGGTCAGGAAACACCATATATTTT
CASRDTGSGNTIYF
>NA|NA|TRBJ2-3|TRBV4-1
TGCGCCAGCAGCCAAGGGGGGGACGATACGCAGTATTTT
CASSQGGDDTQYF
>NA|NA|TRBJ1-1|TRBV6-5
TGTGCCAGCAGTTACGGCCCGGGTGTCGAGACTGAAGCTTTCTTT
CASSYGPGVETEAFF
>NA|NA|TRBJ2-5|TRBV11-1
TGTGCCAGCAGCTTAGTCGGGGTGGAGACCCAGTACTTC
CASSLVGVETQYF
>NA|TRBD2|TRBJ2-1|TRBV5-1
TGCGCCAGCAGCTTGGCCTTTACTAGCGGTAATGAGCAGTTCTTC
CASSLAFTSGNEQFF
>NA|TRBD1|TRBJ1-3|TRBV7-8
TGTGCCAGCAGCTCGAGGGACAGGGGGATCTCTGGAAACACCATATATTTT
CASSSRDRGISGNTIYF
>NA|TRBD1|TRBJ1-2|TRBV15
TGTGCCACCAGAGATATACGCAGGGGGCATGTCCCCTTC
CATRDIRRGHVPF
>NA|TRBD1|TRBJ1-1|TRBV18
TGTGCCAGCTCACCGAGGAAACAGGGGGTAGGGGTTTTCTTT
CASSPRKQGVGVFF
>NA|NA|TRBJ2-1|TRBV7-9
TGTGCCAGCAGCTTAGGAGCGATGAATGAGCAGTTCTTC
CASSLGAMNEQFF
>NA|TRBD1|TRBJ1-3|TRBV25-1
TGTGCCAGCAGTGTACAGGGGATTGGAAACACCATATATTTT
CASSVQGIGNTIYF
>NA|TRBD2|TRBJ2-4|TRBV9
TGTGCCAGCAGCCCGAGGGGCGGCGGGGGAGCCAAAAACATTCAGTACTTC
CASSPRGGGGAKNIQYF
>NA|TRBD2|TRBJ2-1|TRBV11-2
TGTGCCAGCAGCTTACGGGGGGGTCACAATGAGCAGTTCTTC
CASSLRGGHNEQFF
>NA|NA|TRBJ2-7|TRBV24-1
TGTGCCACCAGTGGTCTAGCTCCCAACGGGCAGTACTTC
CATSGLAPNGQYF
>NA|NA|TRBJ1-5|TRBV10-3
TGTGCCATCAGCCCGACAGAGTACGGTCCGAATCAGCCCCAGCATTTT
CAISPTEYGPNQPQHF
>NA|TRBD2|TRBJ2-1|TRBV7-6
TGTGCCAGCAGCTTAGATCTTAGAAAGCGGGAGTCAGACAATGAGCAGTTCTTC
CASSLDLRKRESDNEQFF
>NA|NA|TRBJ2-1|TRBV6-6
TGTGCCAGCACGAGGAACGGAAACAATGAGCAGTTCTTC
CASTRNGNNEQFF
>NA|TRBD2|TRBJ2-5|TRBV5-3
TGTGCCAGAAGCCCGGGACTAGCGGGTTTGTACCAAGAGACCCAGTACTTC
CARSPGLAGLYQETQYF
>NA|TRBD2|TRBJ2-1|TRBV2
TGTGCCAGTCCGTCCGGGACTAGCGGGAGGAATGAGCAGTTCTTC
CASPSGTSGRNEQFF
>NA|NA|TRBJ2-5|TRBV18
TGTGCCAGCTCACCACCGTCTACAGATTTGGAGACCCAGTACTTC
CASSPPSTDLETQYF
>NA|NA|TRBJ1-6|TRBV9
TGTGCCAGCAGCGTAGAGCCTTGGAGGGGTAGGATTAATTCACCCCTCCACTTT
CASSVEPWRGRINSPLHF
>NA|NA|TRBJ1-2|TRBV30
TGTGCCTGGAGGGTCGGGGGGCAAGGTGGCTACACCTTC
CAWRVGGQGGYTF
>NA|NA|TRBJ1-4|TRBV7-9
TGTGCCAGCAAACTAACAAGCGCAACTAATGAAAAACTGTTTTTT
CASKLTSATNEKLFF
>NA|NA|TRBJ2-4|TRBV24-1
TGTGCCACCAGCGGACCGGGGACTGCAAACATTCAGTACTTC
CATSGPGTANIQYF